This T cell receptor (beta chain) came from a study of cytomegalovirus exposure and HLA in healthy donors. The study's findings and limits: Listed as cytomegalovirus-associated were 150 to 200 TCR beta chains. Looking again later, the authors saw that most CMV-associated TCR beta chains seemed HLA-restricted. HLA allele associations emerged for about 16,000 TCR beta sequences in a later analysis, at 0.05 false discovery rate. CMV serostatus was the only immune exposure information that was available.

The PCR ran on 60 Vbeta and 13 Jbeta primers. This table comes from immunoSEQ multiplex PCR, and its TCRdb copy is limited to in-frame clones, with some not included. The sample has 140,000 or so clones, roughly 65% seen once. This clone was recorded once. Antigen unknown. One end of the junction fails to match germline, which may point to a read error. The CDR3 consists of 15 residues. CDR1 and CDR2 from the germline V gene are SSHAT and FNYEAQ (reference sequence). This sequence joins TRBV7-7 and TRBJ2-2, with D possibly TRBD2 on 5 matching bases. The receptor was derived from a woman aged 30 to 39 in good health and CMV-seronegative. The specimen was PBMCs. This CDR3 is CASSLKGIGAGELFF. The CDR3 nucleotides read TGTGCTAGCAGCTTAAAAGGGATCGGGGCCGGGGAGCTGTTTTTT.